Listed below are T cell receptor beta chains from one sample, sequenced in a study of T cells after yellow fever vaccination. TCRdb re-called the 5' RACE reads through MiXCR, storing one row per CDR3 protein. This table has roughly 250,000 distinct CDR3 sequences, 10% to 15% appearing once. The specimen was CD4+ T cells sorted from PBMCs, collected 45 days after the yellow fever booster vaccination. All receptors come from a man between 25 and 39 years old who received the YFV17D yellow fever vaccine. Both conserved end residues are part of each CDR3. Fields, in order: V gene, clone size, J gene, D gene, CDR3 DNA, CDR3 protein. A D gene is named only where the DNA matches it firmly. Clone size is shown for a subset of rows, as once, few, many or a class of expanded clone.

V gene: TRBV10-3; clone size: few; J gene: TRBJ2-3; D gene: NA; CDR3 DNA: TGTGCCATCGGAGACACAGATACGCAGTATTTT; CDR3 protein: CAIGDTDTQYF
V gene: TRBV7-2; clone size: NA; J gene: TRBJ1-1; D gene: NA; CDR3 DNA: TGTGCCAGCAGCTTAGGAGGGACCTGGGGCACTGAAGCTTTCTTT; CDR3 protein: CASSLGGTWGTEAFF
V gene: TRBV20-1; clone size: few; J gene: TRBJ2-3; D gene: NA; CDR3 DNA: TGCAGTGCCCCTAGCCGCACAGATACGCAGTATTTT; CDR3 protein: CSAPSRTDTQYF
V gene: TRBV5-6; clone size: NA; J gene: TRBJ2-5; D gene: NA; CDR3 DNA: TGTGCCAGCAGCTCGGGTTGGGGTACCCCAGAGACCCAGTACTTC; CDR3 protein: CASSSGWGTPETQYF
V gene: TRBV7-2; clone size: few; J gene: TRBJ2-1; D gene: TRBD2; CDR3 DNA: TGTGCCAGCAGATTAGCAGTAGGACTAGCCTACAATGAGCAGTTCTTC; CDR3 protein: CASRLAVGLAYNEQFF
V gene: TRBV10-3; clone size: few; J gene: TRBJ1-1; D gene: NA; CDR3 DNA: TGTGCCATCAGTGAGTCGAGCCAGCTGAACACTGAAGCTTTCTTT; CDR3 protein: CAISESSQLNTEAFF
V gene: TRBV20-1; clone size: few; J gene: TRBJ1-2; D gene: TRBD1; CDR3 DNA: TGCAGTGCGAGCAAACGGGACAGTGGGGGCTATGGCTACACCTTC; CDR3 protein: CSASKRDSGGYGYTF
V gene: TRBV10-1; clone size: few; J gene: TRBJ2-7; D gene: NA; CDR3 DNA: TGCGCCAGCAGTGTACCCCCCTCTTGGGCCATTCCCCTCGAGCAGTACTTC; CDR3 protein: CASSVPPSWAIPLEQYF
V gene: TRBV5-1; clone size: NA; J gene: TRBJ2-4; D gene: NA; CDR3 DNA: TGCGCCAGCAGCTTGGAGGGAAGCGGAGCCAAAAACATTCAGTACTTC; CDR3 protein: CASSLEGSGAKNIQYF
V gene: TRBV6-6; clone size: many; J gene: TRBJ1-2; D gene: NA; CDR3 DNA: TGTGCCAGCGGCGGCGACGCCGGCTACACCTTC; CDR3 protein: CASGGDAGYTF
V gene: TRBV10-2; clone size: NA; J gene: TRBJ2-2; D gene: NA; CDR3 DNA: TGCGCCAGCAGTGATGGGCGGGAGAACACCGGGGAGCTGTTTTTT; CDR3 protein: CASSDGRENTGELFF
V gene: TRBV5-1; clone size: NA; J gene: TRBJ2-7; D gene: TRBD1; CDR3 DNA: TGCGCCAGCAGCTTGGGGGACAGGGTCTACGAGCAGTACTTC; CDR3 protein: CASSLGDRVYEQYF
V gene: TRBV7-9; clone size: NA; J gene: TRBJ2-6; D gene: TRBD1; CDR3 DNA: TGTGCCAGCAGCGCACGACAGGGGGCGAGGGGGGCCAACGTCCTGACTTTC; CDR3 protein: CASSARQGARGANVLTF
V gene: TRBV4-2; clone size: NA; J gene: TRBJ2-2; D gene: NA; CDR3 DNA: TGTGCCAGCAGCCAAGATCTAGCTAGGGCTTCAGGTAGCGGGGAGCTGTTTTTT; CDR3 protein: CASSQDLARASGSGELFF
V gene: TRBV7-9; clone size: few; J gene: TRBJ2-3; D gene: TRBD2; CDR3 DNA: TGTGCCAGCAGCGATCAAGCGGGAACCACAGATACGCAGTATTTT; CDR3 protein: CASSDQAGTTDTQYF
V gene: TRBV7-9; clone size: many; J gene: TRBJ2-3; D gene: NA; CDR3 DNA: TGTGCCAGCAGGCGAGGCACAGATACGCAGTATTTT; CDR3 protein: CASRRGTDTQYF
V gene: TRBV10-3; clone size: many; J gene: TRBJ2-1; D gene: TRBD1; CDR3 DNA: TGTGCCACCCGACAGGGGGCGAGTAATGAGCAGTTCTTC; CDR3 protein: CATRQGASNEQFF
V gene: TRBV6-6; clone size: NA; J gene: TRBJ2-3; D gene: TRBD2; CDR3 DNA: TGTGCCAGCAGTTACGGGAGGGTAGATACGCAGTATTTT; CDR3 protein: CASSYGRVDTQYF
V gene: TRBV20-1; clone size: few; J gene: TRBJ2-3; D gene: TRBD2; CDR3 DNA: TGCAGTGCTAGATCGGGGGGAGTAGCGGGAGCCACAGATACGCAGTATTTT; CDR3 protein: CSARSGGVAGATDTQYF
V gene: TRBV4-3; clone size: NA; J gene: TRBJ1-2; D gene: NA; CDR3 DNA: TGCGCCAGCAGCCAAGAAGGCAGGAATTTAGGCTACACCTTC; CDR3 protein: CASSQEGRNLGYTF
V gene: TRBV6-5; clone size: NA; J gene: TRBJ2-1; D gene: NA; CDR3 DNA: TGTGCCAGCAGTTACTCGACGGGGTCGGTGATGCTGAGTGAGCAGTTCTTC; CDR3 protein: CASSYSTGSVMLSEQFF
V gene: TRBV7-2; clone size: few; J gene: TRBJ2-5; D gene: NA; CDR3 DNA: TGTGCCAGCAGCTTCTATGGTGGAGAGACCCAGTACTTC; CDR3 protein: CASSFYGGETQYF
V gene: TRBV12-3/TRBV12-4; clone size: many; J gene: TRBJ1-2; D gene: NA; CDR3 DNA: TGTGCCAGCAGTGGCCGCGGACAATATGGCTACACCTTC; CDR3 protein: CASSGRGQYGYTF
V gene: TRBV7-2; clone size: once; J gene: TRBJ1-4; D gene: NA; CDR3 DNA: TGTGCCAGCAGCTTCGACAGGAATAATGAAAAACTGTTTTTT; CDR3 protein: CASSFDRNNEKLFF
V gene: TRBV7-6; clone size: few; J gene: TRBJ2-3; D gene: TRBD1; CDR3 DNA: TGTGCCAGCAGCCCAAGGACAGGACCCTATACGCAGTATTTT; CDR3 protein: CASSPRTGPYTQYF
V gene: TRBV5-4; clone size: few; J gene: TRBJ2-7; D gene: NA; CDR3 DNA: TGTGCCAGCAGCGCCGGATTTTACGAGCAGTACTTC; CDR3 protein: CASSAGFYEQYF
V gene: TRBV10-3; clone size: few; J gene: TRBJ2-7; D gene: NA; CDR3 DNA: TGTGCCCTAAGCGAGGGAGAGGCCTACGAGCAGTACTTC; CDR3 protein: CALSEGEAYEQYF
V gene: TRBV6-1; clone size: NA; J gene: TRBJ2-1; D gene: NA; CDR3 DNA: TGTGCCAGCAGTCCCCCCCGGAGCTCCTACAATGAGCAGTTCTTC; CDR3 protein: CASSPPRSSYNEQFF
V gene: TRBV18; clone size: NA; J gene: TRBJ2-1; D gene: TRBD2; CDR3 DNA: TGTGCCAGCTCACCACGGAGGGAGGGCTCCTACAATGAGCAGTTCTTC; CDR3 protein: CASSPRREGSYNEQFF
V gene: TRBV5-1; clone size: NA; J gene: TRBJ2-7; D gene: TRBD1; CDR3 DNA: TGCGCCAGCAGCATGGGACAGGCCTACGAGCAGTACTTC; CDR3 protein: CASSMGQAYEQYF
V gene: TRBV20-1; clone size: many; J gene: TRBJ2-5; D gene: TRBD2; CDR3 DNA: TGCAGTGCTAGAGGACTAGCGGGAGGGCAAGAGACCCAGTACTTC; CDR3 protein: CSARGLAGGQETQYF
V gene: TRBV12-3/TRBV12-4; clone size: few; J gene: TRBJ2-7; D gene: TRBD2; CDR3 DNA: TGTGCCAGCACCCTCGAAAGGCGGGGACTAGCGGCCGTAAACTCCTACGAGCAGTACTTC; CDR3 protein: CASTLERRGLAAVNSYEQYF
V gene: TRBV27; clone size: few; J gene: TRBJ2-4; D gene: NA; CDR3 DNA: TGTGCCAGCGAAGCCCGGGGCAGGGAGCACATTCAGTACTTC; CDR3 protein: CASEARGREHIQYF
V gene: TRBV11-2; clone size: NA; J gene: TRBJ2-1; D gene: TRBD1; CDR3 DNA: TGTGCCAGCAGCCCCGACAGGGTACGGGAGCAGTTCTTC; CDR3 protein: CASSPDRVREQFF
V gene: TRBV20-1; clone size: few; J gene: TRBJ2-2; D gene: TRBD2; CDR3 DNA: TGCAGTATCCTGGCGGGAGAGAGGGGCGGGGAGCTGTTTTTT; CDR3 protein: CSILAGERGGELFF
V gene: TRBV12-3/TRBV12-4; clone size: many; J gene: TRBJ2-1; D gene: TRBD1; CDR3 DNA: TGTGCCAGCAGTCGCGGGACAGGGGGCGCAGGGCAGTTCTTC; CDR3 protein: CASSRGTGGAGQFF
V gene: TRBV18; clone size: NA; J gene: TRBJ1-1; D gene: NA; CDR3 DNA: TGTGCCAGCTCACGGAGGGACACTGAAGCTTTCTTT; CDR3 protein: CASSRRDTEAFF
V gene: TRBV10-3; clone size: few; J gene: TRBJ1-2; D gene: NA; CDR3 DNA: TGTGCCATCAGTGAGTCGAAGGGCCAGGGTCAACTCGGTAATGGCTACACCTTC; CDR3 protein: CAISESKGQGQLGNGYTF
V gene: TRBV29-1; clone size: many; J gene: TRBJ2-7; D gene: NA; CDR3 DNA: TGCAGCGTTGAGATGGAACACTACGAGCAGTACTTC; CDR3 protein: CSVEMEHYEQYF
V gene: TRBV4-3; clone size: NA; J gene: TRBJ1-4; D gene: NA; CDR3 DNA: TGCGCCAGCAGGTCCGGGGGACCCACGGGAAGTAATGAAAAACTGTTTTTT; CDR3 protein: CASRSGGPTGSNEKLFF
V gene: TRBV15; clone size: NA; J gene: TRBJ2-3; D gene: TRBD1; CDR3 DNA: TGTGCCACCGGGACAGGGGGAGATACGCAGTATTTT; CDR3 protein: CATGTGGDTQYF
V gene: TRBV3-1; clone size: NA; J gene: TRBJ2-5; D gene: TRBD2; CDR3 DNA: TGTGCCAGCAGAGGACTAGCGGGAGGTGAGACCCAGTACTTC; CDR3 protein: CASRGLAGGETQYF
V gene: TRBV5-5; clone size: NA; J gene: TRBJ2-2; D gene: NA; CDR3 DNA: TGTGCCAGCAGCTTGAGGGGAAGCGGGGAGCTGTTTTTT; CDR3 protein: CASSLRGSGELFF
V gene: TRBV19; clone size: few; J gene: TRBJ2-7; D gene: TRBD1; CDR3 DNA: TGTGCCAGTACTTCGCCCGGACAGGGCTCCTACGAGCAGTACTTC; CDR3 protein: CASTSPGQGSYEQYF
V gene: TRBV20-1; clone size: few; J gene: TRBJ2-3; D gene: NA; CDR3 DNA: TGCAGTGCCAGACTAGAGGGGGCAGATACGCAGTATTTT; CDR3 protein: CSARLEGADTQYF